This T cell receptor beta chain came from a study of CD8 T cells in Susac syndrome. This clonotype was counted once. Reverse transcription used 0.5 to 1 ug RNA and random hexamers. TCRdb reprocessed the immunoSEQ multiplex PCR reads with MiXCR, giving one entry per CDR3 protein. The sample has approximately 220,000 distinct CDR3 sequences; 92% are singletons. Germline CDR1 reads SGHAT; CDR2 reads FQDESV (reference sequence). Trimming pared 4 bases from V and 2 bases from J, leaving 8 bases between. CDR3 length equals 13 residues. The chain combines TRBV11-1 with TRBJ1-1; no clear D. The TCR was taken from a human donor with multiple sclerosis. Source material: CD8+ T cells from PBMCs. This CDR3 reads CASSSKDNTEAFF. CDR3 in DNA: TGTGCCAGCAGCTCAAAGGACAACACTGAAGCTTTCTTT. The variable domain in full, completed from reference TRBV11-1 and TRBJ1-1, reads EAEVAQSPRYKITEKSQAVAFWCDPISGHATLYWYRQILGQGPELLVQFQDESVVDDSQLPKDRFSAERLKGVDSTLKIQPAELGDSAMYLCASSSKDNTEAFFGQGTRLTVV.